This TCR beta chain was retrieved from a study of early T cells in non-severe SARS-CoV-2 infection (dated by TCRdb to the early 2020s). Concerning the study at large: Because TCR sequencing was done on bulk RNA from unsorted whole blood, the alpha and beta chains could not be paired.

This was a case-control study nested in a cohort of healthcare workers in London, UK, who had nasopharyngeal swab PCR tests and blood samples taken every week. Healthcare workers were enrolled in the week of the UK lockdown, from 23 to 31 March 2020, and were followed every week for up to 16 weeks. The CDR3 runs 15 residues from the cysteine to the phenylalanine. The entry retains the CDR3 DNA only, 45 bases that are in frame from base 1. Unmatched junction bases come to 8, with V trimmed by 6 bases and J by 7 bases. CDR1 WSHSY and CDR2 SAAADI were looked up in the germline V gene. Broad study findings and their caveats: VDJdb matching was skewed toward anti-spike CD8 responses, so virus-specific expansions were likely underestimated and private and CD4 specificities were missed.

The library was produced with 5' RACE. The data were produced on a NextSeq 500. In the TCR library protocol, unique molecular identifiers were attached to individual cDNA molecules to correct for PCR bias and sequencing error. TCR alpha and beta chains were both sequenced, and the abundances of alpha and beta sequences in each sample were closely correlated with each other. From the authors' description of their analysis: Decombinator V4 was used to annotate the V gene, J gene and CDR3 of the TCR sequences. Expanded TCRs were defined as changing significantly between any two time points under a Poisson model with p below 0.0001. TCR abundances were normalised to the total number of TCRs sequenced per sample and were expressed as counts per million. TRAV1-2 paired with TRAJ12, TRAJ20 or TRAJ33 defined MAIT TCRs, while TRAV10 paired with TRAJ18 defined iNKT TCRs. A search of VDJdb, accessed on 1 November 2021, was run for TCRs annotated to CMV, EBV and SARS-CoV-2, with TCRs annotated for multiple antigens excluded. TCRdb applied fastp at Q25 and MiXCR to the public reads, then kept only in-frame beta chains. Duplicate CDR3 protein sequences are folded into a single record with the most common DNA and genes. These V and J calls rely on TCRdb rather than the paper's analysis. The sample yields tens of thousands of distinct CDR3 sequences; roughly 12% were counted once. In total, the top ten clones hold 3.5% to 4% of the sample.

Of note for this clonotype: Its antigen remains unidentified. No base quality information exists; no much larger clone differs at one position.

The V gene is TRBV10-2 and the J gene is TRBJ2-1, and 11 junction bases match TRBD2. The sample taken for sequencing was whole blood. This TCR was sampled from an adult who was a healthcare worker with PCR-confirmed SARS-CoV-2 infection or an uninfected control (not recorded which). The CDR3 loop reads CASRVAGGPGNEQFF. The DNA is as follows: TGCGCCAGCAGGGTAGCGGGGGGGCCCGGTAATGAGCAGTTCTTC.